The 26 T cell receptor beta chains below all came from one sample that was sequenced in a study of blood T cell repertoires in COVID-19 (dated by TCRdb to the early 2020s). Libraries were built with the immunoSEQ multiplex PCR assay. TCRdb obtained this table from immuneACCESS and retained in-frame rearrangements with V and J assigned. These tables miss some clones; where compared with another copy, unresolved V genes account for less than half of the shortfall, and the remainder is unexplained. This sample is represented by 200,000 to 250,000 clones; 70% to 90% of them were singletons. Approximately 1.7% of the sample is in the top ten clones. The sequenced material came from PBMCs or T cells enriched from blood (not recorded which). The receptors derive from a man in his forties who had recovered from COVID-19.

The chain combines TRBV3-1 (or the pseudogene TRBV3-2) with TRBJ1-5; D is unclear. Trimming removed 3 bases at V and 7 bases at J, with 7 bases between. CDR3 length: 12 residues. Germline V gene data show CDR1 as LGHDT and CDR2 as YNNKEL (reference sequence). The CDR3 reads CASSQGTQPQHF. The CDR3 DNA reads TGTGCCAGCAGCCAGGGCACCCAGCCCCAGCATTTT.

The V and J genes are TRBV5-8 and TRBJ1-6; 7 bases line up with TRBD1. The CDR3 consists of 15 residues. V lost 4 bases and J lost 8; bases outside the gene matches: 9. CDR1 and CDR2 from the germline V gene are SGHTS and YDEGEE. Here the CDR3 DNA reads TGTGCCAGCAGCCGTGGAGGGGGCGAAGATTCACCCCTCCACTTT. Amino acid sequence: CASSRGGGEDSPLHF.

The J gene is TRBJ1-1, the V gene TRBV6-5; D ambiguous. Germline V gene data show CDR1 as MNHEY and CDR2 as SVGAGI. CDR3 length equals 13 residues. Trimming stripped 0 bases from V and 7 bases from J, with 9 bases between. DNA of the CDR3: TGTGCCAGCAGTTACTCGAGAAGACATGAAGCTTTCTTT. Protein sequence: CASSYSRRHEAFF.

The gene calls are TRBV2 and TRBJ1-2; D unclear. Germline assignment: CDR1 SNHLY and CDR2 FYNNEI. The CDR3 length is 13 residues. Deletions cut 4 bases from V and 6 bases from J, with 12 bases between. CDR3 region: CASSVVRMDGYTF. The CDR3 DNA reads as TGTGCCAGCAGTGTAGTCAGGATGGATGGCTACACCTTC.

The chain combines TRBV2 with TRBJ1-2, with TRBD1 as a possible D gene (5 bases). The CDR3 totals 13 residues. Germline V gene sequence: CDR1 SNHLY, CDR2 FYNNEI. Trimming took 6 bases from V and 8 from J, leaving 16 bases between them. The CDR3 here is CASSEQESVGYTF. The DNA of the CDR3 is TGTGCCAGCAGCGAACAGGAATCAGTCGGCTACACCTTC.

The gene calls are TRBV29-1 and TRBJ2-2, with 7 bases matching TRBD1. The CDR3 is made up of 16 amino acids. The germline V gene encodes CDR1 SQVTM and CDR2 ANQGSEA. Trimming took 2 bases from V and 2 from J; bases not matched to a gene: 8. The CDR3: CSVEINRGPNTGELFF. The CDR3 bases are TGCAGCGTTGAAATCAACAGGGGCCCCAACACCGGGGAGCTGTTTTTT.

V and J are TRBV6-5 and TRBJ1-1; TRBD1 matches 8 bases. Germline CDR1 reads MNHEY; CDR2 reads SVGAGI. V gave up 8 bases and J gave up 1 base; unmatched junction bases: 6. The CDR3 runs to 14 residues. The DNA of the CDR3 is TGTGCCAGCCCGTCGGACAGGGAGAACACTGAAGCTTTCTTT. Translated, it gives CASPSDRENTEAFF.

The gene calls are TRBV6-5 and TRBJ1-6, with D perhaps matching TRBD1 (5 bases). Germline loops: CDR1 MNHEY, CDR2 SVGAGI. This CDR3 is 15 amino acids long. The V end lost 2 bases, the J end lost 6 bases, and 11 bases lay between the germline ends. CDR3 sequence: CASSYGRQGNSPLHF. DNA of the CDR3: TGTGCCAGCAGTTACGGCCGCCAGGGTAATTCACCCCTCCACTTT.

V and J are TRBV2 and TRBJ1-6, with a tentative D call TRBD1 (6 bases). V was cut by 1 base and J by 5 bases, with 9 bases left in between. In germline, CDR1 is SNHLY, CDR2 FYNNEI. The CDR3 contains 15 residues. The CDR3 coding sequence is TGTGCCAGCAGTGAAGAGGCAGGGGATAATTCACCCCTCCACTTT. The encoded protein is CASSEEAGDNSPLHF.

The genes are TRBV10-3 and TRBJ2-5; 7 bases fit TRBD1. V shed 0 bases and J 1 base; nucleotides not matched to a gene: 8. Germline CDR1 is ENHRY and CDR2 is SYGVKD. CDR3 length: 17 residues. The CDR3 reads CAISESRDRESQETQYF. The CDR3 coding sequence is TGTGCCATCAGTGAGTCGCGCGACAGGGAAAGCCAAGAGACCCAGTACTTC.

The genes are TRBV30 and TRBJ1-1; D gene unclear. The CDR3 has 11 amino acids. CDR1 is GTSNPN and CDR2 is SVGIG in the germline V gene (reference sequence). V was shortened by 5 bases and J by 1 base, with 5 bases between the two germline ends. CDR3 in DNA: TGTGCCTGGGCCCAGAACACTGAAGCTTTCTTT. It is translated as CAWAQNTEAFF.

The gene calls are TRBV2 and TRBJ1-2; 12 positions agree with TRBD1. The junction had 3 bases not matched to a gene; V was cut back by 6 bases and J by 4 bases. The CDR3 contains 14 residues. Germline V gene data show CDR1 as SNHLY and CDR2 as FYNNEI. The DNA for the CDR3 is TGTGCCAGCAGGGGACAGGGGGCAGGCTATGGCTACACCTTC. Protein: CASRGQGAGYGYTF.

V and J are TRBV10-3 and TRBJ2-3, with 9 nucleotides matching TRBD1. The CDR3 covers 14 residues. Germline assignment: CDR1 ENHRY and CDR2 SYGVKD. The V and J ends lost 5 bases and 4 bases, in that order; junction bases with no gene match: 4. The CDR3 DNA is TGTGCCATCAGTCGGGACAGGGTGGCAGATACGCAGTATTTT. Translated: CAISRDRVADTQYF.

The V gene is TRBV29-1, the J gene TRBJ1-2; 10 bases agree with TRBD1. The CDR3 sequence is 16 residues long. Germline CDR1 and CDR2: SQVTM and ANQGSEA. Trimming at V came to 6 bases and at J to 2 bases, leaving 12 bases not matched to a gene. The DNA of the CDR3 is TGCAGCGTCTCCGGGACAGGGGTAAACCGGAACTATGGCTACACCTTC. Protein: CSVSGTGVNRNYGYTF. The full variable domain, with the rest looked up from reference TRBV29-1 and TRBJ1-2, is SAVISQKPSRDICQRGTSLTIQCQVDSQVTMMFWYRQQPGQSLTLIATANQGSEATYESGFVIDKFPISRPNLTFSTLTVSNMSPEDSSIYLCSVSGTGVNRNYGYTFGSGTRLTVV.

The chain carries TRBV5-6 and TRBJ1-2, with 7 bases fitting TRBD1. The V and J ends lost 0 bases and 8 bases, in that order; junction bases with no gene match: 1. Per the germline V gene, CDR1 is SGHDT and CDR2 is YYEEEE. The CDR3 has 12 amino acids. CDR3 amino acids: CASSLGGGGYTF. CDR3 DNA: TGTGCCAGCAGCTTGGGAGGGGGCGGCTACACCTTC.

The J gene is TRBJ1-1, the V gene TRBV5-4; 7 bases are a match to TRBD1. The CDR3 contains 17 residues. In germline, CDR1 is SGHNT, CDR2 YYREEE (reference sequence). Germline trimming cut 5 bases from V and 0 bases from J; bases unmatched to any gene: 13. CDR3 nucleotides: TGTGCCAGCAGGGGCGGACAGGCGGGGTTCATGAACACTGAAGCTTTCTTT. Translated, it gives CASRGGQAGFMNTEAFF.

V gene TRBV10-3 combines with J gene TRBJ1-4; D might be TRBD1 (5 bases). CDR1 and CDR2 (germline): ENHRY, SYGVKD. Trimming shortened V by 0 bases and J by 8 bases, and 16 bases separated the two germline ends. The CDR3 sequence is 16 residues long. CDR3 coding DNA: TGTGCCATCAGTGAGTCAAAGGGGCTGGGTGCGGAAAAACTGTTTTTT. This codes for CAISESKGLGAEKLFF.

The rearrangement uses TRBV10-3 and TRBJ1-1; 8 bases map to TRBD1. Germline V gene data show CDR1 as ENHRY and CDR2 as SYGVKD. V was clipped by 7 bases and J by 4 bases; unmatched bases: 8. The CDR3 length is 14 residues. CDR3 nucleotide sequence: TGTGCCATCATGGCGAGGGACAGGAGCACTGAAGCTTTCTTT. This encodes CAIMARDRSTEAFF.

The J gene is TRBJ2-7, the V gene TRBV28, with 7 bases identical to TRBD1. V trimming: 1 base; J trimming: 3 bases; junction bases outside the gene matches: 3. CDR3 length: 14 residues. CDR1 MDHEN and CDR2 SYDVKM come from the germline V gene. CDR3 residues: CASSLSTGNYEQYF. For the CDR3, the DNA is TGTGCCAGCAGTTTATCGACAGGGAACTACGAGCAGTACTTC.

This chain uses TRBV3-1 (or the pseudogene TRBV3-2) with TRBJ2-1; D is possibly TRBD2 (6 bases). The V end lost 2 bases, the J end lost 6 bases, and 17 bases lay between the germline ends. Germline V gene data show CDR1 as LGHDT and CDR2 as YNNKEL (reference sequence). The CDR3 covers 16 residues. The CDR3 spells CASSQNLASVSNEQFF. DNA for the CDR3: TGTGCCAGCAGCCAAAATCTCGCTAGCGTAAGCAATGAGCAGTTCTTC.

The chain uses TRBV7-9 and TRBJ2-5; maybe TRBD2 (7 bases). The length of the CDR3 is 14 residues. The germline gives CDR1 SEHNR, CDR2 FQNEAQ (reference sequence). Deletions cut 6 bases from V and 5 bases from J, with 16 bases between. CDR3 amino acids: CASSKGGGRETQYF. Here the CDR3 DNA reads TGTGCCAGCAGTAAAGGGGGGGGTCGGGAGACCCAGTACTTC.

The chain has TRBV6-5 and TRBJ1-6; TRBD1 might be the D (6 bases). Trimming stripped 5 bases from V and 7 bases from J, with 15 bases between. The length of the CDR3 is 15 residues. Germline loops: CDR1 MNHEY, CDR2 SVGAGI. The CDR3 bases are TGTGCCAGCAGTCCTGGCGGGGGCAAGAATTCACCCCTCCACTTT. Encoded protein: CASSPGGGKNSPLHF.

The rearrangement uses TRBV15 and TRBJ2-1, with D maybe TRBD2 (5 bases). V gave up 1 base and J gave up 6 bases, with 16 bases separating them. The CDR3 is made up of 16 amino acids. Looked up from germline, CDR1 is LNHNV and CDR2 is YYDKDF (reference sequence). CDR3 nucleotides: TGTGCCACCAGCAGAGCGGCAAGCGGAACGTCCAATGAGCAGTTCTTC. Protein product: CATSRAASGTSNEQFF.

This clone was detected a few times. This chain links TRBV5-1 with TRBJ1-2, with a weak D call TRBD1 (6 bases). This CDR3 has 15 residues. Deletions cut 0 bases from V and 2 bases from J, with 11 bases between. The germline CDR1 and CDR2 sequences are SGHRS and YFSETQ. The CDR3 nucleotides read TGCGCCAGCAGCTTGGAACAGGGAAACAACTATGGCTACACCTTC. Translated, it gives CASSLEQGNNYGYTF.

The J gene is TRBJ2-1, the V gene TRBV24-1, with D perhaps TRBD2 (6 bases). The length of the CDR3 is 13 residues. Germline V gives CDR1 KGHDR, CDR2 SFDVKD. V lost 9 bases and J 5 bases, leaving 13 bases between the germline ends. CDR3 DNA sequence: TGTGCCACCGCGGAGGGGCATAACAATGAGCAGTTCTTC. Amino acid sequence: CATAEGHNNEQFF.

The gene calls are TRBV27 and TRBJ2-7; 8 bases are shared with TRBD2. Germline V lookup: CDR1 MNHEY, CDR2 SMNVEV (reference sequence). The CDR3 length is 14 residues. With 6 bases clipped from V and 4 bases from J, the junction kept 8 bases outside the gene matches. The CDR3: CASSLGGRIYEQYF. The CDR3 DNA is TGTGCCAGCAGCCTGGGCGGGAGGATTTACGAGCAGTACTTC.